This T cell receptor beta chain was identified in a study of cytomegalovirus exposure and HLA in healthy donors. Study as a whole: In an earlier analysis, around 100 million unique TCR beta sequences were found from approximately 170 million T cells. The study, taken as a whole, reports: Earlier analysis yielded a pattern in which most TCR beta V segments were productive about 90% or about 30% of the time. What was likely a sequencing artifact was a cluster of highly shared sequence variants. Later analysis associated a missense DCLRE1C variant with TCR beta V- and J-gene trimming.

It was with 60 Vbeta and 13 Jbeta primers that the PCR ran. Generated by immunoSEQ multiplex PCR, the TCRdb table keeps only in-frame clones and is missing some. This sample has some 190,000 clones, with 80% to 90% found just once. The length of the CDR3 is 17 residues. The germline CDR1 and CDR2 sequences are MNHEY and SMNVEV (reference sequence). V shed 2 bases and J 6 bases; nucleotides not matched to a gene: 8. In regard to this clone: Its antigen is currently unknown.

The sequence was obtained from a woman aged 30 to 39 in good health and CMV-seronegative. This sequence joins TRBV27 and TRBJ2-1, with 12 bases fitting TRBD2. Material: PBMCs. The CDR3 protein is CASSLNRLAGDFNEQFF. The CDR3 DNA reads TGTGCCAGCAGTTTAAACCGACTAGCGGGAGACTTCAATGAGCAGTTCTTC.